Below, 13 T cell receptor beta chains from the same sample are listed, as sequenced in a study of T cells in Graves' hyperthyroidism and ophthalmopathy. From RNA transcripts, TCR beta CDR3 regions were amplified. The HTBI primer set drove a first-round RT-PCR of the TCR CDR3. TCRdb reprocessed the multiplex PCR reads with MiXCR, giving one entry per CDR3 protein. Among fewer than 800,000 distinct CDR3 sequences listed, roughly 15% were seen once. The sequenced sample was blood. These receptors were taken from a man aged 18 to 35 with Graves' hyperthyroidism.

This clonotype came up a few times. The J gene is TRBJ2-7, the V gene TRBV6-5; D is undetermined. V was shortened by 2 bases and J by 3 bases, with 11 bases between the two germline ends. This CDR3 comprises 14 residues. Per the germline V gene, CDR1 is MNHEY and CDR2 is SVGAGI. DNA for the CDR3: TGTGCCAGCAGTTACGACCAGGCGAGCTACGAGCAGTACTTC. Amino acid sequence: CASSYDQASYEQYF.

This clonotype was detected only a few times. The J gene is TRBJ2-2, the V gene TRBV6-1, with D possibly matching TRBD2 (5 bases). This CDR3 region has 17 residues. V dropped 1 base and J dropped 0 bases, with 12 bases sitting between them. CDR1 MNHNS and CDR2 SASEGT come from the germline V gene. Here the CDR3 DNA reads TGTGCCAGCAGTGAAGTCTCGGTCGGGGCGAACACCGGGGAGCTGTTTTTT. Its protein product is CASSEVSVGANTGELFF.

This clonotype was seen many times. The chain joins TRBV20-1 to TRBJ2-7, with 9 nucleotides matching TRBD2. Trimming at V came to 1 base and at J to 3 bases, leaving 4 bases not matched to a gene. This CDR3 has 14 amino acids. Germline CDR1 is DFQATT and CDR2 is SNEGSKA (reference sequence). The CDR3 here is CSARGKREVYEQYF. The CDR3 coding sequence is TGCAGTGCTAGAGGGAAGCGGGAGGTCTACGAGCAGTACTTC.

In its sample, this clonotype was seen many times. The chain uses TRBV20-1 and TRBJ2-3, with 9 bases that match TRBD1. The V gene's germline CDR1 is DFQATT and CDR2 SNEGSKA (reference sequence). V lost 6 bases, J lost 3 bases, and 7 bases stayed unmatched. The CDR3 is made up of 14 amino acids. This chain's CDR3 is CSAKTGGPTDTQYF. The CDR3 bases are TGCAGTGCAAAGACAGGGGGTCCAACAGATACGCAGTATTTT.

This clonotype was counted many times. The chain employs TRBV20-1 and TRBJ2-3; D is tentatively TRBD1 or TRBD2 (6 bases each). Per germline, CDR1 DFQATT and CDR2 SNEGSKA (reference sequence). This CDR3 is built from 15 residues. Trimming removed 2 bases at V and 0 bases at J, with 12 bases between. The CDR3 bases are TGCAGTGCTAGAAGGGGGGCAGGAAGCACAGATACGCAGTATTTT. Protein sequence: CSARRGAGSTDTQYF.

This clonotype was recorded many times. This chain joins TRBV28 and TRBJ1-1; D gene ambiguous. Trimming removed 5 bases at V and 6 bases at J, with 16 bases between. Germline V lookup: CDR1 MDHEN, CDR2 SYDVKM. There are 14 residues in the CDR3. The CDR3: CASSLTLGGSEAFF. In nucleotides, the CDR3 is TGTGCCAGCAGTCTAACTCTCGGAGGGTCTGAAGCTTTCTTT. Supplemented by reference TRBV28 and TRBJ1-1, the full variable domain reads DVKVTQSSRYLVKRTGEKVFLECVQDMDHENMFWYRQDPGLGLRLIYFSYDVKMKEKGDIPEGYSVSREKKERFSLILESASTNQTSMYLCASSLTLGGSEAFFGQGTRLTVV.

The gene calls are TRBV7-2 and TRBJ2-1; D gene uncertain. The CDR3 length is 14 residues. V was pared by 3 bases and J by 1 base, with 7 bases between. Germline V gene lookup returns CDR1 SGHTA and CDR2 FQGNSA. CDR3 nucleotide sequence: TGTGCCAGCAGCTTTCTACCTTCCTACAATGAGCAGTTCTTC. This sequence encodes CASSFLPSYNEQFF.

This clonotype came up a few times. CDR3 region: CASSLVVLDAGNTIYF. The CDR3 DNA follows: TGTGCCAGCAGCTTAGTTGTGTTGGACGCTGGAAACACCATATATTTT. The rearrangement links TRBV7-3 to TRBJ1-3; D call uncertain. The V end lost 2 bases, the J end lost 2 bases, and 13 bases lay between the germline ends. This CDR3 is 16 amino acids long. Per germline, CDR1 SGHTA and CDR2 FQGTGA.

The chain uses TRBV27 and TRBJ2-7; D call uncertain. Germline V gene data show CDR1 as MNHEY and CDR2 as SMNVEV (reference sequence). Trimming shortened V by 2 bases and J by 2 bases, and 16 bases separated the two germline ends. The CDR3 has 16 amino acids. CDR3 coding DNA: TGTGCCAGCAGTTTAATGGGAAACCCTGGGGCCTACGAGCAGTACTTC. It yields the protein CASSLMGNPGAYEQYF.

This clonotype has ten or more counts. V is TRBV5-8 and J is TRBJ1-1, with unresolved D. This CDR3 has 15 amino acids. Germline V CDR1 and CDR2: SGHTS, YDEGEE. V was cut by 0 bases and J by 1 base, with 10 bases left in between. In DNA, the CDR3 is TGTGCCAGCAGCTTGGTGGGATTGGGGAACACTGAAGCTTTCTTT. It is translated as CASSLVGLGNTEAFF.

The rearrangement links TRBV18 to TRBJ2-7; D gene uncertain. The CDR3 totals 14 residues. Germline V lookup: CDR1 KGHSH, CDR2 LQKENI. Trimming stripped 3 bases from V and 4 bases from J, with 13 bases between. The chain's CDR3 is CASSPDTWGYEQYF. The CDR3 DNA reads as TGTGCCAGCTCACCCGACACCTGGGGTTACGAGCAGTACTTC.

The CDR3 DNA sequence: TGTGCCAGCAGCTTGGGTGGGACAGCCAATCAGCCCCAGCATTTT. Translating gives CASSLGGTANQPQHF. The chain joins TRBV5-6 to TRBJ1-5; 7 nucleotides agree with TRBD1. This CDR3 spans 15 amino acids. J was trimmed by 3 bases and V by 0 bases; bases with no gene match: 3. The germline gives CDR1 SGHDT, CDR2 YYEEEE.

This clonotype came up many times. The CDR3 region has the DNA TGTGCCAGCAGAAACGTAGGCACCGGGGAGCTGTTTTTT. Its protein is CASRNVGTGELFF. The rearrangement uses TRBV7-8 and TRBJ2-2; unclear D gene. Deletions cut 6 bases from V and 4 bases from J, with 9 bases between. CDR3 length: 13 amino acids. Germline V lookup: CDR1 SGHVS, CDR2 FQNEAQ.